This T cell receptor beta chain was found in a study of CD8 T cells in ankylosing spondylitis. A single record per CDR3 protein comes from TCRdb applying MiXCR to the 5' RACE reads. Of under 150,000 distinct CDR3 sequences in the sample, roughly 13% were seen once. Material for sequencing was blood, either unsorted or a sorted T cell fraction (not recorded which). This TCR came from a female donor with ankylosing spondylitis or in good health (not recorded which).

The CDR3 loop is CASSRVTGELFF. The CDR3 DNA follows: TGTGCCAGCAGCCGTGTGACCGGGGAGCTGTTTTTT. The rearrangement uses TRBV28 and TRBJ2-2; D unresolved. The CDR3 spans 12 residues. From germline, CDR1 is MDHEN and CDR2 SYDVKM. V was shortened by 6 bases and J by 5 bases, with 7 bases between the two germline ends.